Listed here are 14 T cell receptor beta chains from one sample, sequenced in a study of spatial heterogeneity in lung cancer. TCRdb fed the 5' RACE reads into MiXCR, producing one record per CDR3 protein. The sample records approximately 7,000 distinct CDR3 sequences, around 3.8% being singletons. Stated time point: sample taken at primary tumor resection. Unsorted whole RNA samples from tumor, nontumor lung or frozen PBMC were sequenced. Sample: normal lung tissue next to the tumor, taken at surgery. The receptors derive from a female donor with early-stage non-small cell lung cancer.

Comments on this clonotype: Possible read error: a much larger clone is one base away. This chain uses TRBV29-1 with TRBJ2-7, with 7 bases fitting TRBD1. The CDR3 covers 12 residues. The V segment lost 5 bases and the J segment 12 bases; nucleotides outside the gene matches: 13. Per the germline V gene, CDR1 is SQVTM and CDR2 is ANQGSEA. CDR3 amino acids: CSVRDSQDPLYF. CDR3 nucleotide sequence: TGCAGCGTTCGGGACAGCCAGGACCCCCTGTACTTC.

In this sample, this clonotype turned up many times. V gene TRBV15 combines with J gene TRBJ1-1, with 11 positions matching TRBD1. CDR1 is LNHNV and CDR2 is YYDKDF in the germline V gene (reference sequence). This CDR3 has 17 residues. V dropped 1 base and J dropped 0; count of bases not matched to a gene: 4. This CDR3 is CATSRGTGGRLNTEAFF. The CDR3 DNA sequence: TGTGCCACCAGCAGAGGGACAGGGGGCAGATTGAACACTGAAGCTTTCTTT.

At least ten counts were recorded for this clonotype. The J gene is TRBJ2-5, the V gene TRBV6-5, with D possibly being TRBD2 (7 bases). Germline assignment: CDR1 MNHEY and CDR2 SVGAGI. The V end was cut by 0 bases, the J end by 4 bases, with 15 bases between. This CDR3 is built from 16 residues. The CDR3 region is CASSYSGGAVGETQYF. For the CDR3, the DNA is TGTGCCAGCAGTTACTCAGGGGGGGCCGTCGGAGAGACCCAGTACTTC.

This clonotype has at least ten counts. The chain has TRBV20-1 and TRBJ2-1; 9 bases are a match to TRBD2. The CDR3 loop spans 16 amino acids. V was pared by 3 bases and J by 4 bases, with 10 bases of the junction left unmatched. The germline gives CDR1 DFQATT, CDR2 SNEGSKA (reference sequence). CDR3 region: CSASSSGDPTYNEQFF. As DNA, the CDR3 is TGCAGTGCTAGTTCTAGCGGGGACCCAACTTACAATGAGCAGTTCTTC.

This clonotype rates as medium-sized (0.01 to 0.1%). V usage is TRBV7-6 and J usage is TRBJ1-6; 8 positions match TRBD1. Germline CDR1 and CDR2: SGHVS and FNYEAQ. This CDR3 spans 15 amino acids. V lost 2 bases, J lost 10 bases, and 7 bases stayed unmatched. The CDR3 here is CASSLQGQGESPLHF. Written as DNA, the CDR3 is TGTGCCAGCAGCTTACAAGGACAGGGCGAATCACCCCTCCACTTT.

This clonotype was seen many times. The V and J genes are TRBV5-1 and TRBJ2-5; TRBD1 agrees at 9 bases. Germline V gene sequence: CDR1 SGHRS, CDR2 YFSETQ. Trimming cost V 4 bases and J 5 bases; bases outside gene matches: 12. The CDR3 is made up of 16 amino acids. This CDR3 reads CASSLSVTGGEETQYF. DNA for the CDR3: TGCGCCAGCAGCCTGAGTGTGACAGGGGGAGAGGAGACCCAGTACTTC.

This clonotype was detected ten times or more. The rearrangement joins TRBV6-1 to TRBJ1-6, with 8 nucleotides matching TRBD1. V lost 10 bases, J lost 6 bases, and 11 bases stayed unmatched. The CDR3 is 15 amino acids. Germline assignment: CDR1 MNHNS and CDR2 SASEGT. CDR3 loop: CATATGDLLNSPLHF. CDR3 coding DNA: TGTGCCACCGCGACAGGGGACCTCCTTAATTCACCCCTCCACTTT.

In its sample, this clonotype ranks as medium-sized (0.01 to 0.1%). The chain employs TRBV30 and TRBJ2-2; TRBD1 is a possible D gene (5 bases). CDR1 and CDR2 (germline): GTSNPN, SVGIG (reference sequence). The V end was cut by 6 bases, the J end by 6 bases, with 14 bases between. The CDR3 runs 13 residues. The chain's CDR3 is CACMTEDPGELFF. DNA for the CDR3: TGTGCCTGCATGACAGAGGATCCCGGGGAGCTGTTTTTT.

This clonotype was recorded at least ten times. In nucleotides, the CDR3 is TGTGCCAGCAGTCAGTTGAGGGGGGCGGCAGCAGAGCAGTACTTC. It yields the protein CASSQLRGAAAEQYF. This chain joins TRBV11-2 and TRBJ2-7; D may match TRBD1 or TRBD2 (6 bases each). The V end lost 6 bases, the J end lost 7 bases, and 22 bases lay between the germline ends. Per germline, CDR1 SGHAT and CDR2 FQNNGV. This CDR3 is 15 amino acids long. Filled out from reference TRBV11-2 and TRBJ2-7, the complete variable domain reads EAGVAQSPRYKIIEKRQSVAFWCNPISGHATLYWYQQILGQGPKLLIQFQNNGVVDDSQLPKDRFSAERLKGVDSTLKIQPAKLEDSAVYLCASSQLRGAAAEQYFGPGTRLTVT.

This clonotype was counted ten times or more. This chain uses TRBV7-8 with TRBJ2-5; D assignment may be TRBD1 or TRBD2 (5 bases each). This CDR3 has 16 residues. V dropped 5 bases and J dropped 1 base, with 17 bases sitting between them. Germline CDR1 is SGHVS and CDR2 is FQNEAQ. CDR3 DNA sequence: TGTGCCAGCAGCCGTTCTTCCGGGGCTCTCCAAGAGACCCAGTACTTC. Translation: CASSRSSGALQETQYF.

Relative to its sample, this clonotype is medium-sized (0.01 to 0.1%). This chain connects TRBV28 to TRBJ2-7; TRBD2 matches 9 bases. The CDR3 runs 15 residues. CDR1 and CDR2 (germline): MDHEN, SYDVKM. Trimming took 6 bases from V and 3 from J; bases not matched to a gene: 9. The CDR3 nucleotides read TGTGCCAGCAGAACCCTAGCGGGGAAAGGCTACGAGCAGTACTTC. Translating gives CASRTLAGKGYEQYF.

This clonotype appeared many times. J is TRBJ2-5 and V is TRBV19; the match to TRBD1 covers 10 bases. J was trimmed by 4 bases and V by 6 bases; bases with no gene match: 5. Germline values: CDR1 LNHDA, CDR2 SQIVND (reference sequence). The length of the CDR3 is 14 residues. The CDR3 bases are TGTGCCAGTAGACAGACAGGGGGCGGAGAGACCCAGTACTTC. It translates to CASRQTGGGETQYF. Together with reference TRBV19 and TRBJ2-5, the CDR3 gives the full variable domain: DGGITQSPKYLFRKEGQNVTLSCEQNLNHDAMYWYRQDPGQGLRLIYYSQIVNDFQKGDIAEGYSVSREKKESFPLTVTSAQKNPTAFYLCASRQTGGGETQYFGPGTRLLVL.

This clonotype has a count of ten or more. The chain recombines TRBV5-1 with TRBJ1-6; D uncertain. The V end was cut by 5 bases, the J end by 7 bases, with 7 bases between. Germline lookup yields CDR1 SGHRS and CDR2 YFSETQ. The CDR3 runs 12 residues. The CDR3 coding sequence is TGCGCCAGCAGACGGACGAATTCACCCCTCCACTTT. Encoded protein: CASRRTNSPLHF. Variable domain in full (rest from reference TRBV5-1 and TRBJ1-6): KAGVTQTPRYLIKTRGQQVTLSCSPISGHRSVSWYQQTPGQGLQFLFEYFSETQRNKGNFPGRFSGRQFSNSRSEMNVSTLELGDSALYLCASRRTNSPLHFGNGTRLTVT.

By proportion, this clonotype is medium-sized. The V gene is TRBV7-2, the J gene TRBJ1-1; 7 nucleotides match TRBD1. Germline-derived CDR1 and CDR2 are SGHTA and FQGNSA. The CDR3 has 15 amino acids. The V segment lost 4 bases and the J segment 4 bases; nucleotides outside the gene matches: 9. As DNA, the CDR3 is TGTGCCAGCAGCTCCCCCCAGGGGGAGTCCACTGAAGCTTTCTTT. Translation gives CASSSPQGESTEAFF.